The clone carrying this T cell receptor (beta chain) was seen a few times. This sample is drawn from a study of blood T cell repertoires in COVID-19. Across the whole study: Collection of acute and convalescent COVID-19 samples took place in the United States, Italy and Spain. T cells, B-cell-depleted T cells, or PBMCs provided the cDNA or gDNA that served as material.

Authors' methods: Amplification from reference gene primers served as the basis for estimated nucleated cell counts. Assay used: immunoSEQ multiplex PCR; TCRdb lists only in-frame clones, some missing. V and J calls and clone size are given by that table; D and trimming were obtained from the DNA. The sample shows roughly 170,000 clones, around 74% of them seen only once. V was shortened by 4 bases and J by 2 bases, with 3 bases between the two germline ends. This CDR3 region has 12 residues. Germline V gives CDR1 SGHRS, CDR2 YFSETQ. Source material: peripheral blood. The gene calls are TRBV5-1 and TRBJ2-2; D is undetermined. This TCR was sampled from a woman over 75 with acute or convalescent COVID-19. The CDR3 region is CASSLNTGELFF. Here the CDR3 DNA reads TGCGCCAGCAGCCTAAACACCGGGGAGCTGTTTTTT.